The 16 T cell receptor beta chains reported below all come from one sample, sequenced in a study of beta chain features in type 1 diabetes. Reverse transcription of all isolated RNA meant that expressed TCRB transcripts were sequenced. Profiling relied on immunoSEQ multiplex PCR, and the TCRdb table lists in-frame clones only, not all of them. This sample has more than 140,000 clones; 9.5% to 10% occur once, and the top ten carry nearly 0.65%. Sequences were obtained from central memory CD4+ T cells from blood. These receptor sequences come from a woman in her 40s in good health.

This clone was seen only a few times. The genes are TRBV6-6 and TRBJ2-4; perhaps TRBD1 as D (6 bases). V was trimmed by 6 bases and J by 7 bases, leaving 10 bases between them. Germline CDR1 and CDR2: MNHNY and SVGAGI (reference sequence). The CDR3 has 12 residues. CDR3: CASRQTGNIQYF. CDR3 DNA: TGTGCCAGCAGGCAAACAGGGAACATTCAGTACTTC.

This clone came up a few times. The chain couples TRBV5-1 to TRBJ2-5; TRBD1 matches at 11 bases. Germline lookup yields CDR1 SGHRS and CDR2 YFSETQ. The CDR3 totals 13 residues. V shed 9 bases, J shed 5 bases, and the junction held 6 bases outside the gene matches. The CDR3 sequence is CATGQGAGETQYF. The CDR3 coding sequence is TGCGCCACCGGACAGGGGGCTGGGGAGACCCAGTACTTC.

This sequence joins TRBV2 and TRBJ1-6, with a possible D match to TRBD1 (6 bases). CDR1 is SNHLY, CDR2 FYNNEI, per germline. CDR3 length: 15 residues. Deletions cut 9 bases from V and 7 bases from J, with 19 bases between. CDR3 sequence (DNA): TGTGCCAGGACAGGCGCCGAGGGATTAAATTCACCCCTCCACTTT. Amino acid sequence: CARTGAEGLNSPLHF.

This chain joins TRBV12-5 and TRBJ2-1, with 13 bases lining up with TRBD2. Unmatched junction bases numbered 14, after V lost 6 bases and J lost 9 bases. Germline V gives CDR1 LGHNT, CDR2 FRNRAP. This CDR3 spans 17 amino acids. The CDR3 spells CASGQNSLAGGQGEQFF. CDR3 in DNA: TGTGCTAGTGGACAGAACTCACTAGCGGGGGGGCAGGGTGAGCAGTTCTTC.

CDR3 in DNA: TGCGCCAGCAGCTTTGTGGGGGCAAATGAGCAGTTCTTC. Translating gives CASSFVGANEQFF. The chain combines TRBV5-1 with TRBJ2-1; possible D gene TRBD1, 6 bases. Germline values: CDR1 SGHRS, CDR2 YFSETQ. The CDR3 is made up of 13 amino acids. Trimming took 2 bases from V and 7 from J, leaving 10 bases between them.

This clone occurred a few times. The rearrangement links TRBV27 to TRBJ2-5; D possibly corresponds to TRBD2 (5 bases). This CDR3 has 16 residues. V lost 5 bases and J lost 11, with 27 bases in between. Per germline, CDR1 MNHEY and CDR2 SMNVEV (reference sequence). The CDR3 loop is CASSAAPLGGSGEQYF. In DNA, the CDR3 is TGTGCCAGCAGTGCAGCTCCACTAGGTGGGTCGGGTGAGCAGTACTTC.

This clone has only a few counts. The chain couples TRBV9 to TRBJ2-7; TRBD1 is a possible D gene (6 bases). Trimming removed 0 bases at V and 6 bases at J, with 13 bases between. The CDR3 runs to 14 residues. CDR1 and CDR2 from the germline V gene are SGDLS and YYNGEE. CDR3 DNA sequence: TGTGCCAGCAGCGTAGAGGGGGTGCGTTCCGAGCAGTACTTC. This encodes CASSVEGVRSEQYF.

At least ten counts were recorded for this clone. This chain links TRBV5-4 with TRBJ2-2; 7 nucleotides agree with TRBD1. The CDR3 sequence is 15 residues long. V gave up 4 bases and J gave up 5 bases; unmatched junction bases: 8. CDR1 SGHNT and CDR2 YYREEE come from the germline V gene (reference sequence). CDR3 coding DNA: TGTGCCAGCAGCCCAAGACAGGGACAGACCGGGGAGCTGTTTTTT. It translates to CASSPRQGQTGELFF.

The DNA of the CDR3 is TGTGCCAGTAGTATAGGGCGCAGCGGGGGGGCATCTGAGCAGTTCTTC. Translation: CASSIGRSGGASEQFF. The chain is built from TRBV19 and TRBJ2-1, with TRBD2 matching 10 bases. Germline loops: CDR1 LNHDA, CDR2 SQIVND (reference sequence). With 1 base clipped from V and 9 bases from J, the junction kept 9 bases outside the gene matches. The CDR3 has 16 residues.

The rearrangement links TRBV5-1 to TRBJ1-1; a possible D gene is TRBD1 (5 bases). This CDR3 is 15 amino acids long. V was pared by 4 bases and J by 5 bases, with 18 bases between. From germline, CDR1 is SGHRS and CDR2 YFSETQ. This chain's CDR3 is CASSPGGVGGTEAFF. In DNA, the CDR3 is TGCGCCAGCAGCCCGGGGGGGGTGGGAGGAACTGAAGCTTTCTTT.

CDR3 sequence reads: CASSTYGTGNYGYTF. CDR3 sequence (DNA): TGTGCCAGCAGTACCTACGGGACAGGAAACTATGGCTACACCTTC. This chain links TRBV27 with TRBJ1-2, with 8 positions matching TRBD1. Germline CDR1 reads MNHEY; CDR2 reads SMNVEV (reference sequence). V was clipped by 5 bases and J by 2 bases; unmatched bases: 7. The CDR3 runs 15 residues.

The chain links TRBV2 to TRBJ1-2; D call uncertain. Germline loops: CDR1 SNHLY, CDR2 FYNNEI. Trimming left V 3 bases short and J 8 bases short, with 16 bases between. There are 14 residues in the CDR3. The CDR3, as DNA: TGTGCCAGCAGTGAGGATGTTTACGGGTTAGGCTACACCTTC. It yields the protein CASSEDVYGLGYTF.

The chain is built from TRBV5-1 and TRBJ1-2, with D maybe TRBD1 (5 bases). This CDR3 is 15 amino acids long. V was pared by 0 bases and J by 0 bases, with 9 bases between. In germline, CDR1 is SGHRS, CDR2 YFSETQ. The DNA for the CDR3 is TGCGCCAGCAGCTTGGCCCCAGGGTCTAACTATGGCTACACCTTC. This translates into CASSLAPGSNYGYTF.

With regard to this clone: Relative to the germline gene, one junction end is altered; a read error may explain this. V is TRBV2 and J is TRBJ1-4; 8 bases match TRBD1. Germline-derived CDR1 and CDR2 are SNHLY and FYNNEI. This CDR3 has 11 residues. The CDR3 sequence is CASSSRDRILF. CDR3 nucleotide sequence: TGTGCCAGCAGTTCCCGGGACAGGATACTTTTT.

The chain has TRBV7-2 and TRBJ2-5; D call uncertain. The ends were cut back, 8 bases at V and 5 bases at J, with 15 bases in the middle. There are 13 residues in the CDR3. Germline CDR1 SGHTA, CDR2 FQGNSA. The CDR3: CASRNVGSETQYF. The CDR3 DNA sequence: TGTGCCAGCCGAAACGTCGGGTCCGAGACCCAGTACTTC.

This sequence joins TRBV29-1 and TRBJ1-6, with D uncertain. V shed 6 bases and J shed 10 bases, with 16 bases lying between them. Germline assignment: CDR1 SQVTM and CDR2 ANQGSEA. The CDR3 runs to 13 residues. The CDR3 reads CSVRTSEGSPLHF. CDR3 sequence (DNA): TGCAGCGTCCGGACCTCTGAGGGATCACCCCTCCACTTT. The full variable domain, rest sourced from reference TRBV29-1 and TRBJ1-6, is SAVISQKPSRDICQRGTSLTIQCQVDSQVTMMFWYRQQPGQSLTLIATANQGSEATYESGFVIDKFPISRPNLTFSTLTVSNMSPEDSSIYLCSVRTSEGSPLHFGNGTRLTVT.